A single sample is the source of the 9 T cell receptor beta chains below, sequenced in a study of CD8+ T cells in alopecia areata. Extracted RNA was reverse transcribed, and the resulting cDNA served as sequencing template. Produced via immunoSEQ multiplex PCR; TCRdb's table is partial and in-frame only. Altogether 150,000 to 200,000 clones are present, 60% being singletons, with the ten largest covering over 0.9%. The treatment was: oral pan-JAK inhibitor, 5-10 mg twice daily. The specimen comprised CD4+ T cells sorted from blood, sampled at week 24, from a patient treated with tofacitinib. These receptors were collected from a human donor with alopecia areata.

There are a few counts of this clone. This chain uses TRBV29-1 with TRBJ1-1; the D is unclear. This CDR3 region has 11 residues. The V end was cut by 5 bases, the J end by 0 bases, with 4 bases between. CDR1 is SQVTM and CDR2 is ANQGSEA in the germline V gene. As DNA, the CDR3 is TGCAGCGTTCTGATGAACACTGAAGCTTTCTTT. Its translation: CSVLMNTEAFF.

This clone was counted between two and nine times. The chain employs TRBV30 and TRBJ1-1; no reliable D call. The CDR3 sequence is 14 residues long. V shed 4 bases and J shed 2 bases, with 14 bases lying between them. Germline values: CDR1 GTSNPN, CDR2 SVGIG (reference sequence). CDR3 in amino acids: CAWTPPHTNTEAFF. The CDR3 bases are TGTGCCTGGACCCCGCCCCACACTAACACTGAAGCTTTCTTT. Full variable domain (remainder filled in from reference TRBV30 and TRBJ1-1): SQTIHQWPATLVQPVGSPLSLECTVEGTSNPNLYWYRQAAGRGLQLLFYSVGIGQISSEVPQNLSASRPQDRQFILSSKKLLLSDSGFYLCAWTPPHTNTEAFFGQGTRLTVV.

This rearrangement joins TRBV30 to TRBJ1-3, with no clear D. There are 13 residues in the CDR3. Trimming took off 2 bases at V and 1 base at J, with 6 bases between the two ends. Germline CDR1 reads GTSNPN; CDR2 reads SVGIG (reference sequence). The CDR3 bases are TGTGCCTGGAGTAGAGGATCTGGAAACACCATATATTTT. Translating gives CAWSRGSGNTIYF.

The V and J genes are TRBV6-5 and TRBJ1-6; 8 nucleotides line up with TRBD1. In germline, CDR1 is MNHEY, CDR2 SVGAGI. The CDR3 has 13 amino acids. V was clipped by 5 bases and J by 11 bases; unmatched bases: 5. DNA of the CDR3: TGTGCCAGCAGTGGACAGGGACATCCACCCCTCCACTTT. This sequence encodes CASSGQGHPPLHF.

This clone was observed a handful of times. The genes are TRBV29-1 and TRBJ1-2; D gene unclear. Germline V gene sequence: CDR1 SQVTM, CDR2 ANQGSEA. Trimming shortened V by 2 bases and J by 1 base, and 5 bases separated the two germline ends. This CDR3 contains 12 residues. CDR3 sequence: CSVEMVNYGYTF. The CDR3 coding sequence is TGCAGCGTTGAAATGGTTAACTATGGCTACACCTTC.

The chain has TRBV4-1 and TRBJ2-7; 9 bases fit TRBD1. The germline V gene encodes CDR1 MGHRA and CDR2 YSYEKL. This CDR3 comprises 16 residues. V was clipped by 2 bases and J by 2 bases; unmatched bases: 7. Here the CDR3 DNA reads TGCGCCAGCAGCCAATATCCGGGACAGGGAACCTACGAGCAGTACTTC. Residues: CASSQYPGQGTYEQYF.

The chain is built from TRBV4-3 and TRBJ2-5; TRBD1 matches 8 bases. The CDR3 runs 15 residues. The germline CDR1 and CDR2 sequences are LGHNA and YSLEER. J lost 5 bases, V lost 4 bases, and 9 bases had no gene match. CDR3 sequence: CASSRGQGEGETQYF. CDR3 nucleotides: TGCGCCAGCAGCCGAGGACAGGGTGAAGGGGAGACCCAGTACTTC.

This clone has more than one count but fewer than ten. V usage is TRBV7-2 and J usage is TRBJ1-2; D is unclear. V was cut by 1 base and J by 10 bases, with 7 bases left in between. This CDR3 comprises 11 residues. The germline CDR1 and CDR2 sequences are SGHTA and FQGNSA. The CDR3: CASSLEPIYTF. The CDR3 bases are TGTGCCAGCAGCTTAGAACCGATCTACACCTTC.

This sequence joins TRBV29-1 and TRBJ2-3, with 7 bases identical to TRBD2. The trim removed 4 bases at V and 5 bases at J, leaving 9 bases unmatched. CDR3 length equals 14 residues. Per the germline V gene, CDR1 is SQVTM and CDR2 is ANQGSEA. CDR3 sequence: CSVGAGSGGDTQYF. In DNA, the CDR3 is TGCAGCGTTGGGGCGGGGTCGGGGGGAGATACGCAGTATTTT.